This section outlines one TCR beta chain sequence together with its context. This CDR3 has 10 residues. V dropped 6 bases and J dropped 7 bases, with 7 bases sitting between them. Germline CDR1 SNHLY, CDR2 FYNNEI. The data belong to a study of control samples from healthy donors and cancer patients. The protocol was immunoSEQ multiplex PCR, while the TCRdb copy is restricted to in-frame clones and leaves out a portion. This sample has under 85,000 clones; approximately 93% occur once, and the top ten carry 1.3%. The chain has TRBV2 and TRBJ2-7; unclear D gene. This sequence originates from a woman in her 40s with lung cancer. The source material was PBMCs. The CDR3 loop reads CASSRREQYF. CDR3 nucleotide sequence: TGTGCCAGCAGCCGCAGGGAGCAGTACTTC.